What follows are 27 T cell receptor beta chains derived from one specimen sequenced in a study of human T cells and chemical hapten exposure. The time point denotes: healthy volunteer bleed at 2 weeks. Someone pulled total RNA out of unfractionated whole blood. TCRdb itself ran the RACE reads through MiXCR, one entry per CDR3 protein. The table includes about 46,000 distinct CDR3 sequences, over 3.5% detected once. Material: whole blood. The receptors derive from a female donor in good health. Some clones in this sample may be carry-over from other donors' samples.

CDR3 region: CASRTDRYSYEQYF. The CDR3 coding sequence is TGTGCCAGCAGAACAGACAGGTACTCCTACGAGCAGTACTTC. This sequence joins TRBV7-2 and TRBJ2-7; a possible D gene is TRBD1 (6 bases). This CDR3 has 14 amino acids. With 6 bases removed from V and 0 bases from J, the gap between germline ends came to 12 bases. Germline CDR1 SGHTA, CDR2 FQGNSA.

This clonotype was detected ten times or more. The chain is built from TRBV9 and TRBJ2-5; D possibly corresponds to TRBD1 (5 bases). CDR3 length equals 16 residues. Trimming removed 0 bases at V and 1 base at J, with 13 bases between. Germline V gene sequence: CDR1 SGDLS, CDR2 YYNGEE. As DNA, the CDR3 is TGTGCCAGCAGCGTAGGGGTACAGGCGACCCAAGAGACCCAGTACTTC. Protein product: CASSVGVQATQETQYF.

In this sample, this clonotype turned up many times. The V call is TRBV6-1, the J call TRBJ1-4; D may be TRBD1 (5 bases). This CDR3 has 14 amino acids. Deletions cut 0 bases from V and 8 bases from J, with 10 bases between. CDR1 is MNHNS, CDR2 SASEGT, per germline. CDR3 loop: CASSEASGTEKLFF. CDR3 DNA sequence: TGTGCCAGCAGTGAAGCTTCAGGGACGGAAAAACTGTTTTTT.

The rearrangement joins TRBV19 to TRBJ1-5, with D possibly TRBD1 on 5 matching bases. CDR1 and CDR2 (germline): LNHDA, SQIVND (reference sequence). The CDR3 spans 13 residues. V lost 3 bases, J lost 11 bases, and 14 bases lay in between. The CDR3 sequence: CASSIRNQGSQHF. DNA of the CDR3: TGTGCCAGTAGTATTCGCAACCAGGGATCCCAGCATTTT.

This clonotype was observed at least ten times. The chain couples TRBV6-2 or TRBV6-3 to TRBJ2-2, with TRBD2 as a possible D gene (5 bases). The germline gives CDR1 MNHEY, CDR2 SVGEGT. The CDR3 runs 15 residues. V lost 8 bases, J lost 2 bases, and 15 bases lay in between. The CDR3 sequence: CASGIRGLNTGELFF. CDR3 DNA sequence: TGTGCCAGCGGAATACGGGGTTTAAACACCGGGGAGCTGTTTTTT.

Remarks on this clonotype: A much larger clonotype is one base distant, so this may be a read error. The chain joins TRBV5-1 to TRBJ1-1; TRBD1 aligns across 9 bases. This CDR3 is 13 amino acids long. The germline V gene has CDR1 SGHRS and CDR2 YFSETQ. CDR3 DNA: TGCGCCAACAGCTCAAGGACAGGGGCTGAAGCTTTCTTT. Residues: CANSSRTGAEAFF.

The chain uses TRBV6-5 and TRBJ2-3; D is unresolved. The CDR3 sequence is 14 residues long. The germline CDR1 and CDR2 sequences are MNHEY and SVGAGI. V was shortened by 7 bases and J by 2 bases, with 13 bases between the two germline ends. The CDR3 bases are TGTGCCAGCACCGACACGGCACTCACAGATACGCAGTATTTT. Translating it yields CASTDTALTDTQYF.

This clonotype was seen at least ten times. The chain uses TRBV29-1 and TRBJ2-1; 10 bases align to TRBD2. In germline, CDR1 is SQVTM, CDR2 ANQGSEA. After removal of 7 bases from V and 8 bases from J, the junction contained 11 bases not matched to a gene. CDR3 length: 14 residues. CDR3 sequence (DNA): TGCAGCGCTAGCGGGGGAAGTACGTGGGATGAGCAGTTCTTC. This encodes CSASGGSTWDEQFF.

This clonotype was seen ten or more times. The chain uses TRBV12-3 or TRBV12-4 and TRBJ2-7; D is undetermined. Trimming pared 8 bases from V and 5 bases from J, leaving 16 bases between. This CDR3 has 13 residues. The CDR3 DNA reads TGTGCCAGCGGGGAAACCCGGGTCCACGAGCAGTACTTC. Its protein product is CASGETRVHEQYF.

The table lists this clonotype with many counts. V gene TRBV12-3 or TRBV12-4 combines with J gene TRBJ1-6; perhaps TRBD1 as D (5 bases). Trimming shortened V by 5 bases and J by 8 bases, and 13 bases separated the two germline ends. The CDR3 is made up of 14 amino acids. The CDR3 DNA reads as TGTGCCAGCAGTCGTGGGGGGGTAGATTCACCCCTCCACTTT. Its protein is CASSRGGVDSPLHF.

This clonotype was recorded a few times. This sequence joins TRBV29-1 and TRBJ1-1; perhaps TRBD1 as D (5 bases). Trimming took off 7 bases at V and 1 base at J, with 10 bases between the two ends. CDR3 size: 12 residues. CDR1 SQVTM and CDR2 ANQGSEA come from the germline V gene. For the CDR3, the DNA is TGCAGCGCTGGGGGGGGGAACACTGAAGCTTTCTTT. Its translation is CSAGGGNTEAFF.

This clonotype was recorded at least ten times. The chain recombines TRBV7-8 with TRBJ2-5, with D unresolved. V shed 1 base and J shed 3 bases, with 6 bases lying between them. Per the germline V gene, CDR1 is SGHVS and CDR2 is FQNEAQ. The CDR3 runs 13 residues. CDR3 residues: CASSLGLEETQYF. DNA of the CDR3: TGTGCCAGCAGCTTAGGTTTAGAAGAGACCCAGTACTTC.

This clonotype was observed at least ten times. The CDR3 nucleotides read TGCAGTGCTAGAGAGGGGGGACAGGGGGCAACTAATGAAAAACTGTTTTTT. It encodes CSAREGGQGATNEKLFF. This rearrangement joins TRBV20-1 to TRBJ1-4, with 11 bases identical to TRBD1. The CDR3 consists of 17 residues. Germline CDR1 and CDR2: DFQATT and SNEGSKA (reference sequence). V shed 0 bases and J 0 bases; nucleotides not matched to a gene: 3.

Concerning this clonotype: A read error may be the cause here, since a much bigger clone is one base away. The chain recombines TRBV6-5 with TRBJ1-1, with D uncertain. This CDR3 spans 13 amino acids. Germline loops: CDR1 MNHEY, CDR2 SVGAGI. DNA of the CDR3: TGTGCCAGCAGTTACGAAAGGTACACTGAAGCTCTCTTT. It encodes CASSYERYTEALF.

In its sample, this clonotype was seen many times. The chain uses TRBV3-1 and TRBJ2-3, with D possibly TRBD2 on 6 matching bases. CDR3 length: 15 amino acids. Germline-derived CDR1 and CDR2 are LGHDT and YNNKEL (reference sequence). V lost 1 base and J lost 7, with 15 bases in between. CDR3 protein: CASSQGGTFPNTQYF. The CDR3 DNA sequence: TGTGCCAGCAGCCAAGGCGGGACCTTTCCGAATACGCAGTATTTT.

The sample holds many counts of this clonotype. The CDR3 reads CASSVGRDYGYTF. The CDR3 DNA follows: TGTGCCAGCAGCGTGGGCAGGGACTATGGCTACACCTTC. The chain has TRBV9 and TRBJ1-2; TRBD1 is a possible D gene (5 bases). CDR1 SGDLS and CDR2 YYNGEE come from the germline V gene. Trimming took 2 bases from V and 3 from J, leaving 8 bases between them. The length of the CDR3 is 13 residues.

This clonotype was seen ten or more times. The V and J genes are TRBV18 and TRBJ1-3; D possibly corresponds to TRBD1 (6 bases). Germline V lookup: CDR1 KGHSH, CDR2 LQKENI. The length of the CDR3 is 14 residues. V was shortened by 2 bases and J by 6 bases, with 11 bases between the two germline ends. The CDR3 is CASSPGTPVNTIYF. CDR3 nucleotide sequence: TGTGCCAGCTCACCAGGGACACCTGTAAACACCATATATTTT.

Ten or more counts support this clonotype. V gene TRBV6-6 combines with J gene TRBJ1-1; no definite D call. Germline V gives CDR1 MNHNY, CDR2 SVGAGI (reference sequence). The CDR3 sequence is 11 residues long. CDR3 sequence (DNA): TGTGCTACTCGCGAAAACACTGAAGCTTTCTTT. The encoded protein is CATRENTEAFF.

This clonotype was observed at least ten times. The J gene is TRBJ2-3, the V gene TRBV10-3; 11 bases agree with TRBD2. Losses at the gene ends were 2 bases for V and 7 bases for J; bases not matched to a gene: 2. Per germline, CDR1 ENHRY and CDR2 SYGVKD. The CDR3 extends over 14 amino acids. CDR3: CAISEASGGHTQYF. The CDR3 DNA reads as TGTGCCATCAGTGAGGCTAGCGGGGGGCATACGCAGTATTTT.

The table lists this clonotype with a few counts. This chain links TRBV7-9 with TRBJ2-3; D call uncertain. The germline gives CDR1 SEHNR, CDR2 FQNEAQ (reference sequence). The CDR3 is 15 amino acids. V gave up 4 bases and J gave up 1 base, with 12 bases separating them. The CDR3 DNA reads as TGTGCCAGCAGCTCCCCCTGGCGCGGCACAGATACGCAGTATTTT. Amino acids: CASSSPWRGTDTQYF.

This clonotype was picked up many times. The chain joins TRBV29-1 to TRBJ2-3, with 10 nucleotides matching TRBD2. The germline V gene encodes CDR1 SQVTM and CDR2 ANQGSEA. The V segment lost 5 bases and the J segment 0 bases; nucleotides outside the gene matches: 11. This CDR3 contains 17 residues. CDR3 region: CSVQNPGLATSTDTQYF. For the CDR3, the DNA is TGCAGCGTTCAAAACCCGGGACTAGCGACTAGCACAGATACGCAGTATTTT.

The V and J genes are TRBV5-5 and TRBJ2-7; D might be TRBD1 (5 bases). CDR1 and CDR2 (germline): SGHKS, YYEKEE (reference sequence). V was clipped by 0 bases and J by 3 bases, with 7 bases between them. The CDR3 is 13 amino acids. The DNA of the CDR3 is TGTGCCAGCAGCTTGGGGACATTCTACGAGCAGTACTTC. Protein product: CASSLGTFYEQYF.

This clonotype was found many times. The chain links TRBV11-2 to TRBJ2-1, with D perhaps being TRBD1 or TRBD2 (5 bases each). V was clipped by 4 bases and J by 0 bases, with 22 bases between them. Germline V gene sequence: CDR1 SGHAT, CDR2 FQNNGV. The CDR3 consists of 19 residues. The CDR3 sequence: CASSSGGRDPWSSYNEQFF. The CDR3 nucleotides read TGTGCCAGCAGCTCCGGCGGCAGGGACCCCTGGAGCTCCTACAATGAGCAGTTCTTC.

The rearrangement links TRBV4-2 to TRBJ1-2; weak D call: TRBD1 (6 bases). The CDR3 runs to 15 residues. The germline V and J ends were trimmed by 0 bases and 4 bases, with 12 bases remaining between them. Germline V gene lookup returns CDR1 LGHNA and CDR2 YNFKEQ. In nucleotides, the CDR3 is TGTGCCAGCAGCCAAGAGGCCCAGGGGTCCTATGGCTACACCTTC. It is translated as CASSQEAQGSYGYTF.

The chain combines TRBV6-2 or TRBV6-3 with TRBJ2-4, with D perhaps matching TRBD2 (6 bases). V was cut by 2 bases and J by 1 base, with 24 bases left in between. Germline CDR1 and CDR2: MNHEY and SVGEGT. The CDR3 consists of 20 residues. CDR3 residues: CASSYATITTPGVAKNIQYF. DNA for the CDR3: TGTGCCAGCAGTTACGCCACAATAACGACACCGGGGGTGGCCAAAAACATTCAGTACTTC.

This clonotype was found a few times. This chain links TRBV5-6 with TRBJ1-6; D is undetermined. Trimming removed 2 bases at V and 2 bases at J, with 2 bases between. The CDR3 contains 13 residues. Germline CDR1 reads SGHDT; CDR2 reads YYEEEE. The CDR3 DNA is TGTGCCAGCAGCTTCGCCTATAATTCACCCCTCCACTTT. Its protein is CASSFAYNSPLHF.

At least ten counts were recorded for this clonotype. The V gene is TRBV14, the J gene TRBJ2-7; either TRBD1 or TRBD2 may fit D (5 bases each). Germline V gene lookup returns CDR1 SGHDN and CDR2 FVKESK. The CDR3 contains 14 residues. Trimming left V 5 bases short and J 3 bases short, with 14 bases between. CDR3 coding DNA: TGTGCCAGCAGCTCCGGGACCTGGATCTACGAGCAGTACTTC. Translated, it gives CASSSGTWIYEQYF.